Shown below are 21 T cell receptor beta chains from a single sample sequenced in a study of blood T cell repertoires in COVID-19. Data came from immunoSEQ multiplex PCR; TCRdb stores just in-frame clones and leaves some out. Among about 87,000 clones listed, approximately 85% were seen once. Sequencing was performed on peripheral blood. These receptors were collected from a human donor in a cohort sampled during active COVID-19.

The J gene is TRBJ2-3, the V gene TRBV6-2 or TRBV6-3; a weak D match, TRBD2 (7 bases). V was cut by 2 bases and J by 2 bases, with 29 bases left in between. CDR3 length: 21 amino acids. Germline assignment: CDR1 MNHEY and CDR2 SVGEGT. The CDR3 is CASSYPIRAGDITDNTDTQYF. The DNA for the CDR3 is TGTGCCAGCAGTTACCCCATTCGGGCGGGGGACATTACTGATAACACAGATACGCAGTATTTT.

The chain joins TRBV7-2 to TRBJ1-6, with 10 bases fitting TRBD1. This CDR3 is built from 16 residues. With 5 bases clipped from V and 10 bases from J, the junction kept 11 bases outside the gene matches. CDR1 SGHTA and CDR2 FQGNSA come from the germline V gene. The CDR3 DNA reads as TGTGCCAGCAGCCCGGGGACAGGGGATATTTGGTCACCCCTCCACTTT. This sequence encodes CASSPGTGDIWSPLHF.

This clone was seen more than once but under ten times. The V call is TRBV5-4, the J call TRBJ2-2; 8 nucleotides match TRBD2. J gave up 5 bases and V 4 bases, and 4 bases lay outside the gene matches. Per the germline V gene, CDR1 is SGHNT and CDR2 is YYREEE (reference sequence). The CDR3 spans 14 residues. This CDR3 is CASSAAGGTGELFF. Here the CDR3 DNA reads TGTGCCAGCAGCGCCGCGGGAGGTACCGGGGAGCTGTTTTTT.

V usage is TRBV2 and J usage is TRBJ1-6, with D perhaps matching TRBD1 (5 bases). Germline V gives CDR1 SNHLY, CDR2 FYNNEI. Trimming cost V 4 bases and J 7 bases, with 11 bases left between them. The CDR3 sequence is 14 residues long. CDR3 nucleotides: TGTGCCAGCAGTGGGGGACTCAGCAATTCACCCCTCCACTTT. As protein: CASSGGLSNSPLHF. Full variable domain (rest looked up from reference TRBV2 and TRBJ1-6): EPEVTQTPSHQVTQMGQEVILRCVPISNHLYFYWYRQILGQKVEFLVSFYNNEISEKSEIFDDQFSVERPDGSNFTLKIRSTKLEDSAMYFCASSGGLSNSPLHFGNGTRLTVT.

J is TRBJ2-4 and V is TRBV29-1; 9 nucleotides match TRBD1. Trimming removed 6 bases from V and 5 bases from J; junction bases left unmatched: 5. CDR1 and CDR2 (germline): SQVTM, ANQGSEA. The length of the CDR3 is 13 residues. The CDR3 DNA follows: TGCAGCGTGGGACAGGGCCAGGAAAACATTCAGTACTTC. Translated: CSVGQGQENIQYF.

This CDR3 is CASSLGPGQGRRRPQHF. As DNA, the CDR3 is TGTGCCAGCAGCTTGGGTCCGGGACAGGGGCGGCGGAGGCCCCAGCATTTT. V gene TRBV7-9 combines with J gene TRBJ1-5; TRBD1 aligns across 10 bases. V lost 3 bases to trimming and J lost 9 bases; unmatched junction nucleotides: 14. Germline CDR1 SEHNR, CDR2 FQNEAQ (reference sequence). This CDR3 is 17 amino acids long.

The V and J genes are TRBV5-4 and TRBJ2-3; D uncertain. Germline lookup yields CDR1 SGHNT and CDR2 YYREEE (reference sequence). The CDR3 loop spans 16 amino acids. V gave up 0 bases and J gave up 0 bases, with 11 bases separating them. For the CDR3, the DNA is TGTGCCAGCAGCTTGGGGCGGTGGAGTAGCACAGATACGCAGTATTTT. Its translation: CASSLGRWSSTDTQYF.

This clone was observed a few times. Additional DNA sequences in this sample encode the identical CDR3. This rearrangement joins TRBV28 to TRBJ2-7; the D gene is possibly TRBD2 (6 bases). Trimming shortened V by 2 bases and J by 4 bases, and 12 bases separated the two germline ends. In germline, CDR1 is MDHEN, CDR2 SYDVKM. The CDR3 covers 14 residues. The CDR3 nucleotides are TGTGCCAGCAGTTTACCCCCGCGGGAATACGAGCAGTACTTC. Translation gives CASSLPPREYEQYF.

The chain carries TRBV27 and TRBJ2-5, with D maybe TRBD1 (5 bases). This CDR3 contains 14 residues. Germline V gene data show CDR1 as MNHEY and CDR2 as SMNVEV (reference sequence). The germline V and J ends were trimmed by 0 bases and 5 bases, with 10 bases remaining between them. The DNA of the CDR3 is TGTGCCAGCAGTTTATCGCTCGCAGGGGAGACCCAGTACTTC. It translates to CASSLSLAGETQYF.

This clone was seen more than once but under ten times. The chain links TRBV6-5 to TRBJ2-6; TRBD1 is a possible D gene (5 bases). The germline gives CDR1 MNHEY, CDR2 SVGAGI. With 0 bases removed from V and 4 bases from J, the gap between germline ends came to 10 bases. This CDR3 region has 16 residues. In DNA, the CDR3 is TGTGCCAGCAGTTACTCCCAGGGAATGGGGGCCAACGTCCTGACTTTC. This gives the protein CASSYSQGMGANVLTF.

The chain links TRBV19 to TRBJ2-7; 8 nucleotides line up with TRBD1. The V segment lost 4 bases and the J segment 5 bases; nucleotides outside the gene matches: 16. This CDR3 contains 17 residues. Germline V CDR1 and CDR2: LNHDA, SQIVND (reference sequence). The CDR3 region is CASSRQGASSTGHEQYF. The CDR3 DNA sequence: TGTGCCAGTAGTAGGCAGGGGGCGAGTAGTACCGGCCACGAGCAGTACTTC.

This chain connects TRBV9 to TRBJ2-5; possible D gene TRBD2, 6 bases. The CDR3 has 13 residues. Trimming left V 7 bases short and J 5 bases short, with 15 bases between. Germline lookup yields CDR1 SGDLS and CDR2 YYNGEE. CDR3 protein: CASSGGNWETQYF. The CDR3, as DNA: TGTGCCAGCTCCGGCGGGAACTGGGAGACCCAGTACTTC.

This clone was seen many times. The J gene is TRBJ2-2, the V gene TRBV7-3, with D perhaps matching TRBD2 (5 bases). This CDR3 region has 14 residues. Trimming stripped 2 bases from V and 1 base from J, with 5 bases between. The germline V gene has CDR1 SGHTA and CDR2 FQGTGA. The CDR3 sequence is CASSLGGNTGELFF. The CDR3 DNA sequence: TGTGCCAGCAGCTTAGGAGGGAACACCGGGGAGCTGTTTTTT. The full variable domain, rest sourced from reference TRBV7-3 and TRBJ2-2, is GAGVSQTPSNKVTEKGKYVELRCDPISGHTALYWYRQSLGQGPEFLIYFQGTGAADDSGLPNDRFFAVRPEGSVSTLKIQRTERGDSAVYLCASSLGGNTGELFFGEGSRLTVL.

This chain links TRBV7-2 with TRBJ1-1, with D unclear. The CDR3 contains 13 residues. Germline values: CDR1 SGHTA, CDR2 FQGNSA. V lost 0 bases, J lost 6 bases, and 8 bases lay in between. As DNA, the CDR3 is TGTGCCAGCAGCTTAGCTGGCATCCCTGAAGCTTTCTTT. It translates to CASSLAGIPEAFF.

The V and J genes are TRBV4-1 and TRBJ2-2, with D perhaps matching TRBD1 (6 bases). This CDR3 contains 15 residues. Germline CDR1 is MGHRA and CDR2 is YSYEKL. Trimming shortened V by 3 bases and J by 0 bases, and 8 bases separated the two germline ends. CDR3 DNA: TGCGCCAGCAGCCAGCGGACAGCGAACACCGGGGAGCTGTTTTTT. Protein product: CASSQRTANTGELFF.

The V gene is TRBV28, the J gene TRBJ2-5; D uncertain. The CDR3 loop spans 12 amino acids. Trimming cost V 3 bases and J 2 bases, with 4 bases left between them. Germline V gene sequence: CDR1 MDHEN, CDR2 SYDVKM. The CDR3 DNA follows: TGTGCCAGCAGTTTCCCACAAGAGACCCAGTACTTC. Translated, it gives CASSFPQETQYF.

The chain links TRBV5-6 to TRBJ2-3; D is perhaps TRBD1 (5 bases). The CDR3 runs 17 residues. V lost 4 bases and J lost 2, with 20 bases in between. Germline CDR1 is SGHDT and CDR2 is YYEEEE. The CDR3 coding sequence is TGTGCCAGCAGCCGAGGAGTAGGGGCGGCCATCACAGATACGCAGTATTTT. It is translated as CASSRGVGAAITDTQYF. Drawing the rest from reference TRBV5-6 and TRBJ2-3, the complete variable domain is DAGVTQSPTHLIKTRGQQVTLRCSPKSGHDTVSWYQQALGQGPQFIFQYYEEEERQRGNFPDRFSGHQFPNYSSELNVNALLLGDSALYLCASSRGVGAAITDTQYFGPGTRLTVL.

The CDR3 region is CASSRASGSNEQFF. In DNA, the CDR3 is TGCGCCAGCAGCCGGGCTAGCGGGAGCAATGAGCAGTTCTTC. This chain links TRBV4-1 with TRBJ2-1, with 10 bases fitting TRBD2. The CDR3 length is 14 residues. V was pared by 4 bases and J by 6 bases, with 3 bases of the junction left unmatched. Looked up from germline, CDR1 is MGHRA and CDR2 is YSYEKL.

The chain has TRBV6-1 and TRBJ1-1, with 10 bases identical to TRBD1. V lost 4 bases to trimming and J lost 2 bases; unmatched junction nucleotides: 7. The CDR3 runs to 16 residues. Looked up from germline, CDR1 is MNHNS and CDR2 is SASEGT. CDR3 protein: CASSARTGGLNTEAFF. The CDR3 coding sequence is TGTGCCAGCAGTGCTCGGACAGGGGGTTTAAACACTGAAGCTTTCTTT.

CDR3 DNA: TGTGCCAGCAGTCGGACACCGAACACTGAAGCTTTCTTT. The encoded protein is CASSRTPNTEAFF. The V gene is TRBV27, the J gene TRBJ1-1; TRBD1 is a possible D gene (5 bases). Trimming left V 5 bases short and J 1 base short, with 8 bases between. Germline assignment: CDR1 MNHEY and CDR2 SMNVEV (reference sequence). CDR3 length: 13 amino acids.

This clone occurred once. The rearrangement joins TRBV6-4 to TRBJ2-3; possible D gene TRBD1, 6 bases. This CDR3 is built from 15 residues. Trimming cost V 4 bases and J 2 bases, with 13 bases left between them. CDR1 is MRHNA and CDR2 is SNTAGT in the germline V gene. In nucleotides, the CDR3 is TGTGCCAGCAGTGTTTCCTGGACAGACACAGATACGCAGTATTTT. Protein: CASSVSWTDTDTQYF.